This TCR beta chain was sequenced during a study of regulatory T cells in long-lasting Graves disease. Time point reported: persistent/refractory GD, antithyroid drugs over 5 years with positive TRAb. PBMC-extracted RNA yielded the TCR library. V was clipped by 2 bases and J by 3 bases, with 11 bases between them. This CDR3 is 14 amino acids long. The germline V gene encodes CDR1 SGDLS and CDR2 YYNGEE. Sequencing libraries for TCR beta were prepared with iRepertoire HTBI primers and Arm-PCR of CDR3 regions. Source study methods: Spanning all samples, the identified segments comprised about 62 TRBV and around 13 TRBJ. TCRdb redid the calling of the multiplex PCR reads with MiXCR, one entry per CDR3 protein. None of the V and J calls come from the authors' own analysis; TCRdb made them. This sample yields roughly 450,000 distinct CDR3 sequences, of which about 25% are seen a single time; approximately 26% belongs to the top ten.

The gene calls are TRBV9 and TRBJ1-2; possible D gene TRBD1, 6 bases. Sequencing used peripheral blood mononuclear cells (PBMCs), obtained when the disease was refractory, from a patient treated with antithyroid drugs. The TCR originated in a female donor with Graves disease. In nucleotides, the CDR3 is TGTGCCAGCAGCGTGGAGGACAGCGACTATGGCTACACCTTC. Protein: CASSVEDSDYGYTF.